These 18 T cell receptor beta chains originate from one sample sequenced in a study of identical twins. TCRdb ran MiXCR on the 5' RACE reads and lists one entry per CDR3 protein. The data contain about 470,000 distinct CDR3 sequences, more than 20% of them singletons. This sample also appeared in a second study, on T cells expressing NK-cell markers.

The material sequenced was CD4+ T cells sorted from blood. These receptors were obtained from a woman under 30 in good health.

This clonotype was detected a few times. This rearrangement joins TRBV10-3 to TRBJ2-1; possibly TRBD2 for D (5 bases). Germline loops: CDR1 ENHRY, CDR2 SYGVKD. V was pared by 6 bases and J by 5 bases, with 8 bases between. This CDR3 region has 12 residues. The CDR3 loop is CAISRGNNEQFF. CDR3 in DNA: TGTGCCATCAGCCGGGGAAACAATGAGCAGTTCTTC.

This clonotype was observed a few times. The V call is TRBV5-1, the J call TRBJ2-1, with D possibly being TRBD1 or TRBD2 (5 bases each). Trimming took 4 bases from V and 12 from J, leaving 14 bases between them. CDR3 length: 12 residues. The germline V gene has CDR1 SGHRS and CDR2 YFSETQ. CDR3 sequence: CASSRDATAQFF. The CDR3 DNA follows: TGCGCCAGCAGCAGGGACGCAACGGCGCAGTTCTTC.

V and J are TRBV20-1 and TRBJ2-1, with 15 bases aligning to TRBD2. CDR1 and CDR2 from the germline V gene are DFQATT and SNEGSKA (reference sequence). This CDR3 spans 14 amino acids. Trimming took 6 bases from V and 12 from J; bases not matched to a gene: 9. This CDR3 reads CSAAGLAGGDSQFF. CDR3 coding DNA: TGCAGTGCGGCCGGACTAGCGGGGGGGGATTCGCAGTTCTTC.

The chain couples TRBV20-1 to TRBJ2-7; D is possibly TRBD2 (6 bases). V shed 6 bases and J shed 0 bases, with 15 bases lying between them. CDR3 size: 14 residues. Germline CDR1 and CDR2: DFQATT and SNEGSKA (reference sequence). The CDR3, as DNA: TGCAGTGCCCCCGGGACTGGGAGCTCCTACGAGCAGTACTTC. Amino acids: CSAPGTGSSYEQYF.

V and J are TRBV12-3 or TRBV12-4 and TRBJ1-2, with a tentative D call TRBD1 (6 bases). The CDR3 is 12 residues long. The V end lost 6 bases, the J end lost 8 bases, and 13 bases lay between the germline ends. The chain's CDR3 is CASRDSFVGYTF. Here the CDR3 DNA reads TGTGCCAGCAGGGACAGCTTTGTAGGCTACACCTTC.

In this sample, this clonotype turned up many times. J is TRBJ2-1 and V is TRBV11-2; D uncertain. V was cut by 3 bases and J by 9 bases, with 12 bases left in between. Germline V gene data show CDR1 as SGHAT and CDR2 as FQNNGV. The CDR3 is 13 residues long. In DNA, the CDR3 is TGTGCCAGCAGCTTTTCCTTGGAGACTGAGCAGTTCTTC. Translating gives CASSFSLETEQFF.

The chain links TRBV5-1 to TRBJ2-1; 9 bases are shared with TRBD2. Germline lookup yields CDR1 SGHRS and CDR2 YFSETQ. V gave up 7 bases and J gave up 5 bases; unmatched junction bases: 13. This CDR3 has 16 amino acids. The CDR3 loop is CASRLAASAHNNEQFF. In DNA, the CDR3 is TGCGCCAGCCGACTAGCGGCATCCGCACATAACAATGAGCAGTTCTTC.

The genes are TRBV9 and TRBJ1-6; possible D gene TRBD1, 5 bases. The germline V and J ends were trimmed by 7 bases and 0 bases, with 14 bases remaining between them. Germline V CDR1 and CDR2: SGDLS, YYNGEE. The CDR3 consists of 16 residues. As DNA, the CDR3 is TGTGCCAGCGCCGGAGGGACCCTCTCCTATAATTCACCCCTCCACTTT. It encodes CASAGGTLSYNSPLHF.

This clonotype was seen a few times. V and J are TRBV6-2 or TRBV6-3 and TRBJ2-3; 11 bases map to TRBD2. V gave up 6 bases and J gave up 2 bases; unmatched junction bases: 10. This CDR3 is built from 17 residues. Germline V gene sequence: CDR1 MNHEY, CDR2 SVGEGT. Here the CDR3 reads CASSLRGTSGPTDTQYF. CDR3 nucleotide sequence: TGTGCCAGCAGCCTCCGGGGGACTAGCGGACCCACAGATACGCAGTATTTT.

This clonotype was counted between two and nine times. V is TRBV12-3 or TRBV12-4 and J is TRBJ2-5; D possibly matches TRBD1 or TRBD2 (5 bases each). The germline V and J ends were trimmed by 3 bases and 1 base, with 9 bases remaining between them. CDR3 size: 14 residues. The CDR3 nucleotides read TGTGCCAGCAGTTTGGGGCGGGTCCAAGAGACCCAGTACTTC. Protein product: CASSLGRVQETQYF.

This clonotype was counted a few times. The V call is TRBV12-3 or TRBV12-4, the J call TRBJ1-1; unclear D gene. The CDR3 has 12 amino acids. The ends were cut back, 5 bases at V and 11 bases at J, with 15 bases in the middle. CDR3 bases: TGTGCCAGCAGTCCCCCGGTCTTGAGGGCTTTCTTT. It is translated as CASSPPVLRAFF.

The rearrangement links TRBV3-1 to TRBJ1-1; no reliable D call. Germline V gene data show CDR1 as LGHDT and CDR2 as YNNKEL (reference sequence). Trimming pared 4 bases from V and 4 bases from J, leaving 10 bases between. The CDR3 spans 13 residues. CDR3 loop: CASSLRRITEAFF. The CDR3, as DNA: TGTGCCAGCAGCCTTCGACGGATCACTGAAGCTTTCTTT.

This clonotype has a handful of counts. At one end, the junction sequence differs from germline, possibly due to a read error. The chain employs TRBV7-8 and TRBJ2-3; 7 bases match TRBD1. The germline gives CDR1 SGHVS, CDR2 FQNEAQ. This CDR3 spans 16 amino acids. This chain's CDR3 is CASTLRQGPSTDTQYF. CDR3 DNA sequence: TGTGCCAGCACCTTAAGACAGGGACCGAGCACAGATACGCAGTATTTT.

This clonotype came up a few times. The chain has TRBV11-1 and TRBJ2-1, with TRBD1 matching 7 bases. The ends lost 4 bases at V and 4 bases at J; junction bases unmatched: 10. This CDR3 contains 16 residues. CDR1 and CDR2 (germline): SGHAT, FQDESV (reference sequence). CDR3 DNA sequence: TGTGCCAGCAGCTCTCCGGGACAGCTCCTTTACAATGAGCAGTTCTTC. Its translation: CASSSPGQLLYNEQFF.

J is TRBJ2-2 and V is TRBV10-3, with TRBD2 matching 9 bases. Looked up from germline, CDR1 is ENHRY and CDR2 is SYGVKD. This CDR3 is built from 15 residues. With 1 base clipped from V and 6 bases from J, the junction kept 3 bases outside the gene matches. DNA of the CDR3: TGTGCCATCAGTGAGTTAGCGGGAGCGGCCGGGGAGCTGTTTTTT. Its protein product is CAISELAGAAGELFF.

The V call is TRBV20-1, the J call TRBJ2-3, with 10 bases fitting TRBD1. Germline CDR1 DFQATT, CDR2 SNEGSKA (reference sequence). This CDR3 is 16 amino acids long. Unmatched junction bases numbered 8, after V lost 1 base and J lost 4 bases. CDR3 sequence reads: CSARGTGQGRPDTQYF. CDR3 sequence (DNA): TGCAGTGCTAGAGGCACGGGACAGGGGAGGCCAGATACGCAGTATTTT.

This clonotype was counted only a few times. The chain employs TRBV10-3 and TRBJ2-7; 7 bases match TRBD2. J lost 5 bases, V lost 10 bases, and 14 bases had no gene match. CDR3 length equals 14 residues. Germline CDR1 reads ENHRY; CDR2 reads SYGVKD. CDR3 sequence reads: CATSLGGDSNEQYF. The CDR3 nucleotides read TGTGCCACTTCCCTGGGGGGGGACTCAAACGAGCAGTACTTC.

The rearrangement joins TRBV5-6 to TRBJ2-1; D unclear. The CDR3 runs to 14 residues. Germline lookup yields CDR1 SGHDT and CDR2 YYEEEE. V was cut by 0 bases and J by 9 bases, with 13 bases left in between. This CDR3 reads CASSLGAAGGEQFF. The CDR3 DNA sequence: TGTGCCAGCAGCTTGGGTGCCGCCGGCGGTGAGCAGTTCTTC. The variable domain in full, completed from reference TRBV5-6 and TRBJ2-1, reads DAGVTQSPTHLIKTRGQQVTLRCSPKSGHDTVSWYQQALGQGPQFIFQYYEEEERQRGNFPDRFSGHQFPNYSSELNVNALLLGDSALYLCASSLGAAGGEQFFGPGTRLTVL.